The clone carrying this T cell receptor beta chain was detected many times. This CDR3 is 14 amino acids long. Germline V lookup: CDR1 SGHRS, CDR2 YFSETQ. V was pared by 0 bases and J by 4 bases, with 8 bases between. These data come from a study of T-cell reconstitution after alpha-beta-depleted transplantation in children. During its preparation, the TCRbeta library received unique molecular identifiers. TCRdb reanalysed the PCR reads using MiXCR and keeps one entry per CDR3 protein. The sample holds 550,000 to 800,000 distinct CDR3 sequences, 10% to 15% seen once. The sample consisted of PBMCs, taken before TCRalphabeta/CD19-depleted stem cell transplant. The TCR originated in a girl aged 2 to 9 with congenital amegakaryocytic thrombocytopenia, due to receive a stem cell transplant. The chain links TRBV5-1 to TRBJ1-5; D not certain. As DNA, the CDR3 is TGCGCCAGCAGCTTGGAGCCAGGAAATCAGCCCCAGCATTTT. The encoded protein is CASSLEPGNQPQHF.